This TCR beta chain was recorded in a study of T cell responses to AZD1222 COVID-19 vaccine. TCRdb keeps only in-frame clones here, not all; method: immunoSEQ multiplex PCR. The sample includes about 140,000 clones, 90% to 95% of them seen just once. General observations from the study: Spike-wide vaccine-associated CD4 TCRs dominated at 160-218 and 743-854. Donors in the cohort were predominantly white British and more often female, and clonal diversity was possibly underestimated.

As to this clone: What it binds is unknown.

V was shortened by 6 bases and J by 5 bases, with 17 bases between the two germline ends. The CDR3 totals 15 residues. Germline CDR1 SGHDN, CDR2 FVKESK. The sequencing used peripheral blood, collected 28 days after the second AZD1222 dose. The rearrangement joins TRBV14 to TRBJ2-1, with D possibly matching TRBD1 (6 bases). This clonotype was obtained from an adult who received the AZD1222 COVID-19 vaccine. CDR3 in DNA: TGTGCCAGCAGAACTTTCTGGGACACAAACAATGAGCAGTTCTTC. Its translation: CASRTFWDTNNEQFF.